This entry concerns a single T cell receptor (beta chain). Its antigen target is currently unknown. Base qualities are not at hand, and no much larger clone is one base apart. The time point label, read with the paper, signifies: day 60 (about 2 months) after transplantation. In light of the paper, this sample's treatment or condition label describes: allogeneic hematopoietic cell transplantation with graft depleted of TCRalphabeta T cells and CD19 B cells. The transplant recipients were children given TCRalphabeta/CD19-depleted allogeneic hematopoietic cell grafts. This record belongs to a study of T-cell reconstitution after alpha-beta-depleted transplantation in children (dated by TCRdb to the mid-2010s). In the study overall: Using TCR repertoire profiling, the study followed T-cell immune reconstitution in a quantitative way in children after TCRalphabeta/CD19-depleted allogeneic hematopoietic cell transplantation.

The paper as a whole reports these results and caveats: The apparently early alphabetaT-cell count recovery about two months after transplant was reportedly dependent on only several hundred rapidly expanded clones derived from non-depleted graft cells. The high TCRbeta diversity at day 60 in some patients was ascribed to recipient T cells and intrathymic progenitors that had survived conditioning. Hyperexpanded clone frequencies declined over subsequent months; after one year, T-cell counts and TCRbeta diversity were mostly attributed to newly produced T cells.

Between the V and J ends, shortened by 6 bases and 4 bases respectively, the junction contains 6 bases. CDR1 and CDR2 are drawn from the germline V gene: SNHLY, FYNNEI. Measured from the cysteine to the phenylalanine, the CDR3 is 11 residues long. The kept DNA is CDR3 alone, 33 bases in frame from the first base. The library was prepared using PCR. The sequencing machine was an Illumina HiSeq 2500. TCR library preparation used molecular barcoding, with unique molecular identifiers applied to normalize quantification of the TCRbeta repertoire. The public sequencing data were trimmed at Q25 with fastp and processed into clonotypes with MiXCR by TCRdb, which kept only in-frame beta chains. Each record represents a unique CDR3 protein, reported with the most common genes and DNA among its rows. The sample table contains under 50,000 distinct CDR3 sequences; only one count was recorded for around 9% of them. Jointly, the top ten make up 27% of the sample.

The clonotype comes from a male patient aged 2-15 years who had a stem cell transplant for chronic granulomatous disease, so the T cells may come from the graft donor. The chain employs TRBV2 and TRBJ1-2; confidence is insufficient to name the D gene. This specimen consisted of PBMCs, mostly from graft donor cells, obtained 60 days after TCRalphabeta/CD19-depleted stem cell transplant. The CDR3 protein: CASRLAYGYTF. The nucleotides read TGTGCCAGCAGACTTGCCTATGGCTACACCTTC.